This is a list of T cell receptor beta chains from one sample in a study of shared clonotypes between healthy human individuals. The repertoire was sequenced with immunoSEQ multiplex PCR; TCRdb's copy has only in-frame clones and lacks some. The profile shows approximately 590,000 clones, roughly 95% of them singletons. The sample was naive CD8+ T cells sorted from blood. Receptors originate from a woman under 40 in good health. Each CDR3 is given with its conserved first and last residue. A D gene is named only where the DNA matches it firmly. The size entry is marked missing in some rows and otherwise reads once, few, many or a size class.

clone_size j_call d_call v_call cdr3_nt cdr3_aa
. TRBJ2-5 TRBD1 TRBV13 TGTGCCAGCAGCCGACAGGGTGGGCAAGAGACCCAGTACTTC CASSRQGGQETQYF
once TRBJ1-5 . TRBV28 TGTGCCAGTGGACACTTGAATCAGCCCCAGCATTTT CASGHLNQPQHF
. TRBJ1-5 . TRBV5-8 TGTGCCAGCAGCTTTCAGGGCCCCAATCAGCCCCAGCATTTT CASSFQGPNQPQHF
once TRBJ2-1 . TRBV15 TGTGCCACCAGTAAGGACCTCGAAGGGAATGAGCAGTTCTTC CATSKDLEGNEQFF
. TRBJ2-5 TRBD2 TRBV19 TGTGCCAGTAGTGTAGGGACTAGCGGGGTGGGAGAGACCCAGTACTTC CASSVGTSGVGETQYF
. TRBJ2-7 TRBD2 TRBV28 TGTGCCAGCAGTATGGGTCGGGGGGCCTACGAGCAGTACTTC CASSMGRGAYEQYF
. TRBJ2-7 . TRBV28 TGTGCCAGCGCATGGGGTGTGGCCGAGCAGTACTTC CASAWGVAEQYF
. TRBJ2-1 . TRBV4-2 TGTGCCAGCAGCTCCCCAGGCAGGGTCGAGGGTGAGCAGTTCTTC CASSSPGRVEGEQFF
. TRBJ2-3 . TRBV5-4 TGTGCCAGCAGCTCGGCAGATACGCAGTATTTT CASSSADTQYF
. TRBJ2-2 TRBD2 TRBV7-3 TGTGCCAGCAGCTTGGCGGGAGGGCTCACCGGGGAGCTGTTTTTT CASSLAGGLTGELFF
. TRBJ2-7 TRBD2 TRBV27 TGTGCCAGCAGTCCCGGCGGGAGGGGCTGGTACGAGCAGTACTTC CASSPGGRGWYEQYF
. TRBJ2-5 . TRBV28 TGTGCCAGCAGTTTAAGGGTCCCCCTCCAAGAGACCCAGTACTTC CASSLRVPLQETQYF
. TRBJ2-7 TRBD1 TRBV2 TGTGCCAGCAGCGGGACAGGGAAATGGTACGAGCAGTACTTC CASSGTGKWYEQYF
. TRBJ2-2 . TRBV27 TGTGCCAGCAGTCCGGGTATCTCATCCGGGGAGCTGTTTTTT CASSPGISSGELFF
. TRBJ1-1 . TRBV5-4 TGTGCCAGCAGGGGCCTGGGGGCTGAAGCTTTCTTT CASRGLGAEAFF
. TRBJ2-5 TRBD2 TRBV11-1 TGTGCCAGCAGCTTAGGAGCGGGAGGGTTAGAGACCCAGTACTTC CASSLGAGGLETQYF
. TRBJ2-1 TRBD2 TRBV28 TGTGCCAGCAGTCCAGTCTCTAGCGGGAGTTTCAATGAGCAGTTCTTC CASSPVSSGSFNEQFF
. TRBJ1-2 TRBD1 TRBV11-2 TGTGCCAGCAGCTCGGACAGGGCTGGCTACACCTTC CASSSDRAGYTF
. TRBJ1-4 . TRBV7-9 TGTGCCAGCAGCTTATCAGAGGGGGATAATGAAAAACTGTTTTTT CASSLSEGDNEKLFF
. TRBJ2-7 . TRBV6-1 TGTGCCAGCAGCCCTGCGGACGGTCCCTACGAGCAGTACTTC CASSPADGPYEQYF
. TRBJ2-7 . TRBV5-4 TGTGCCAGCAGCTCAATTAGCGAGCAGTACTTC CASSSISEQYF
. TRBJ2-5 TRBD1 TRBV10-3 TGTGCCATCGGGAAGGTGGACAGGGAACAAGAGACCCAGTACTTC CAIGKVDREQETQYF
. TRBJ2-5 . TRBV7-3 TGTGCCAGCAGCTTAAGCCCCCCGGAGGGACCGGATGAGACCCAGTACTTC CASSLSPPEGPDETQYF
. TRBJ2-7 . TRBV7-2 TGTGCCAGCAGCCGCCCAAGGGAAGGCCACTACGAGCAGTACTTC CASSRPREGHYEQYF
. TRBJ2-7 TRBD2 TRBV28 TGTGCCAGCAGGCAACGGGGACTAGCGGGAGGCGCCTACGAGCAGTACTTC CASRQRGLAGGAYEQYF
. TRBJ1-3 TRBD1 TRBV6-1 TGTGCCAGCAATAAATACGGAGACAGGGTAGACACCATATATTTT CASNKYGDRVDTIYF
. TRBJ2-1 . TRBV28 TGTGCCAGCAGTTTTCGGGAAGGGAATGAGCAGTTCTTC CASSFREGNEQFF
few TRBJ1-2 . TRBV29-1 TGCAGCGTTGAAGACCCGACAGCCCACTATGGCTACACCTTC CSVEDPTAHYGYTF
. TRBJ1-2 . TRBV2 TGTGCCAGCAGTGAAGGGGGATTTGATGGCTACACCTTC CASSEGGFDGYTF
. TRBJ1-3 . TRBV28 TGTGCCAGCAGTTTCGCCCGCTCTGGAAACACCATATATTTT CASSFARSGNTIYF
. TRBJ2-7 . TRBV28 TGTGCCAGCAGTTCCAAAGGGCACTACTACGAGCAGTACTTC CASSSKGHYYEQYF
. TRBJ2-7 . TRBV12-1 TGTGCCAGCAGCTACGGACAGGGACTCTCCTACGAGCAGTACTTC CASSYGQGLSYEQYF
. TRBJ1-5 TRBD1 TRBV13 TGTGCCAGCAGCTTACGACAGGGTCATCAGCCCCAGCATTTT CASSLRQGHQPQHF
. TRBJ1-4 . TRBV11-2 TGTGCCAGCAGCTCCCCAGCCGCGGGGGAGGATAATGAAAAACTGTTTTTT CASSSPAAGEDNEKLFF
. TRBJ2-7 TRBD1 TRBV2 TGTGCCAGCAGGGGACCGGGACAGGGGAGATTTGGAGAGCAGTACTTC CASRGPGQGRFGEQYF
. TRBJ1-2 . TRBV27 TGTGCCAGCAGTTTTAACGTCGAAGAGGGTGGCTACACCTTC CASSFNVEEGGYTF
. TRBJ1-2 . TRBV6-6 TGTGCCAGCAGTTACCGGGACCAGAAGCTGGGTGGCTACACCTTC CASSYRDQKLGGYTF
. TRBJ2-4 . TRBV4-1 TGCGCCAGCAGCCAAACAGGGTTTCAAAACATTCAGTACTTC CASSQTGFQNIQYF
. TRBJ2-5 . TRBV27 TGTGCCAGCCGATGGTCCGGACAGAGGAAGACCCAGTACTTC CASRWSGQRKTQYF
. TRBJ2-2 . TRBV19 TGTGCCAGTACGTGGAACACCGGGGAGCTGTTTTTT CASTWNTGELFF
. TRBJ2-1 . TRBV5-4 TGTGCCAGCAGCACCCCCGGGAGTCACAATGAGCAGTTCTTC CASSTPGSHNEQFF
. TRBJ2-5 TRBD2 TRBV2 TGTGCCAGCAGTGAAGCTCTAGCGGGAGAAGCTTTGGGAGAGACCCAGTACTTC CASSEALAGEALGETQYF
. TRBJ2-1 TRBD2 TRBV30 TGTGCCTACCTACGACGGGAGGGCCATGAGCAGTTCTTC CAYLRREGHEQFF
. TRBJ1-2 . TRBV5-6 TGTGCCAGCAGCGAAGGGACGGTCTATGGCTACACCTTC CASSEGTVYGYTF
. TRBJ2-2 . TRBV7-3 TGTGCCAGCAGCGGTCGGCGAACCGGGGAGCTGTTTTTT CASSGRRTGELFF
. TRBJ2-7 . TRBV29-1 TGCAGCGTTTTAACTGGGGATTCCTACGAGCAGTACTTC CSVLTGDSYEQYF
. TRBJ2-4 . TRBV30 TGTGCCTGGAGTCAGGGGAACCAAAACATTCAGTACTTC CAWSQGNQNIQYF
. TRBJ2-5 TRBD1 TRBV6-6 TGTGCCAGCAGTTCCGGGACAGTATTTCAAGAGACCCAGTACTTC CASSSGTVFQETQYF
. TRBJ2-2 . TRBV7-9 TGTGCCAGCAGCCCATCATACGCAGGGCGAAGGACCGGGGAGCTGTTTTTT CASSPSYAGRRTGELFF
. TRBJ2-2 . TRBV19 TGTGCCAGTAGTATGGACGGAACGAACACCGGGGAGCTGTTTTTT CASSMDGTNTGELFF
. TRBJ1-1 . TRBV6-5 TGTGCCAGCAGTTACTCGGCACCGATGAACACTGAAGCTTTCTTT CASSYSAPMNTEAFF
. TRBJ2-5 TRBD1 TRBV7-9 TGTGCCAGCAGTTCCGACCGACAGGGGGGAGAGACCCAGTACTTC CASSSDRQGGETQYF
. TRBJ1-4 . TRBV2 TGTGCCAGTGAGGACAGACTTAATGAAAAACTGTTTTTT CASEDRLNEKLFF
. TRBJ2-7 . TRBV13 TGTGCCAGCAGCCCCTCGGGTCAGCTCTCCTACGAGCAGTACTTC CASSPSGQLSYEQYF
. TRBJ2-7 . TRBV5-1 TGCGCCAGCAGCTTGGTTCTATCCTACGAGCAGTACTTC CASSLVLSYEQYF
. TRBJ1-1 . TRBV4-1 TGCGCCAGCAGCCAAAAGGCCTGGACTGAAGCTTTCTTT CASSQKAWTEAFF
. TRBJ2-3 . TRBV5-1 TGCGCCAGCAGCTTGGAAGGGGGATTCACAGATACGCAGTATTTT CASSLEGGFTDTQYF
. TRBJ2-7 . TRBV5-4 TGTGCCAGCAGCCTGCGGTGGGTAGGGGAAGACGAGCAGTACTTC CASSLRWVGEDEQYF
. TRBJ2-7 . TRBV7-8 TGTGCCAGCAGCTTAGAACGGACAGCCACCTACGAGCAGTACTTC CASSLERTATYEQYF